This passage covers 19 T cell receptor beta chains from one sample sequenced in a study of glioma-infiltrating T cells after dendritic cell vaccination. The assay was immunoSEQ multiplex PCR, and TCRdb's table has in-frame clones only and misses some. In the table there are about 99,000 clones, approximately 80% of which are singletons. The sample here was blood, taken before dendritic cell vaccination. The receptors were sampled from a human donor with glioblastoma.

There are a few counts of this clone. V usage is TRBV6-1 and J usage is TRBJ1-4; 11 positions agree with TRBD1. CDR3 size: 13 residues. From germline, CDR1 is MNHNS and CDR2 SASEGT. After removal of 6 bases from V and 8 bases from J, the junction contained 2 bases not matched to a gene. DNA for the CDR3: TGTGCCAGCAGCTGGGACAGGGGGGAAAAACTGTTTTTT. Encoded protein: CASSWDRGEKLFF.

The CDR3 DNA reads as TGTGCCAGCACCATACAGGGGAGCCCGAACACCGGGGAGCTGTTTTTT. This encodes CASTIQGSPNTGELFF. This sequence joins TRBV27 and TRBJ2-2; 7 nucleotides line up with TRBD1. The germline CDR1 and CDR2 sequences are MNHEY and SMNVEV (reference sequence). The CDR3 has 16 amino acids. With V trimmed by 7 bases and J by 0 bases, 8 bases remained unmatched.

The chain recombines TRBV23-1 with TRBJ1-1, with D perhaps TRBD1 (5 bases). TRBV23-1 is annotated as an ORF whose role is uncertain. The germline V and J ends were trimmed by 7 bases and 3 bases, with 21 bases remaining between them. The CDR3 spans 16 residues. DNA of the CDR3: TGCGCCAGCATTACGACAGTTACTCGGGTCGACACTGAAGCTTTCTTT. Translated: CASITTVTRVDTEAFF.

This chain uses TRBV7-9 with TRBJ2-1; D may be TRBD2 (6 bases). CDR3 length: 15 residues. Germline CDR1 SEHNR, CDR2 FQNEAQ (reference sequence). Trimming took 3 bases from V and 3 from J, leaving 12 bases between them. The CDR3 here is CASSLVRGSYNEQFF. CDR3 nucleotide sequence: TGTGCCAGCAGCTTGGTCCGGGGGAGCTACAATGAGCAGTTCTTC. The whole variable domain, filled in from reference TRBV7-9 and TRBJ2-1, reads DTGVSQNPRHKITKRGQNVTFRCDPISEHNRLYWYRQTLGQGPEFLTYFQNEAQLEKSRLLSDRFSAERPKGSFSTLEIQRTEQGDSAMYLCASSLVRGSYNEQFFGPGTRLTVL.

The chain couples TRBV9 to TRBJ2-7; TRBD1 aligns across 8 bases. Per germline, CDR1 SGDLS and CDR2 YYNGEE. CDR3 length: 15 residues. The V segment lost 4 bases and the J segment 2 bases; nucleotides outside the gene matches: 8. In DNA, the CDR3 is TGTGCCAGCAGCCCCCGGGACAGGATTACCTACGAGCAGTACTTC. Translated: CASSPRDRITYEQYF.

This sequence joins TRBV6-1 and TRBJ1-3; the D is unclear. The germline V gene has CDR1 MNHNS and CDR2 SASEGT. CDR3 length: 14 amino acids. The V gene lost 2 bases and the J gene lost 0 bases, with 5 bases spanning the gap. The CDR3 bases are TGTGCCAGCAGTGAATTACACTCTGGAAACACCATATATTTT. It encodes CASSELHSGNTIYF.

The rearrangement joins TRBV7-7 to TRBJ2-7; maybe TRBD2 (6 bases). The CDR3 runs 13 residues. Germline values: CDR1 SSHAT, CDR2 FNYEAQ (reference sequence). The CDR3 DNA reads as TGTGCTACTGGGGGGACCCCGGGTGGTGAGCAGTACTTC. This codes for CATGGTPGGEQYF.

This chain links TRBV11-3 with TRBJ2-1; D may be TRBD1 (6 bases). Per germline, CDR1 SGHNT and CDR2 YENEEA. The V gene lost 6 bases and the J gene lost 0 bases, with 9 bases spanning the gap. The CDR3 loop spans 14 amino acids. CDR3 coding DNA: TGTGCCAGCAGACAGGGTTCCTCCTACAATGAGCAGTTCTTC. This codes for CASRQGSSYNEQFF.

V gene TRBV5-4 combines with J gene TRBJ2-6; D gene ambiguous. The germline V gene encodes CDR1 SGHNT and CDR2 YYREEE (reference sequence). V was trimmed by 0 bases and J by 3 bases, leaving 10 bases between them. The CDR3 is made up of 16 amino acids. The CDR3 here is CASSLAGSFGANVLTF. DNA of the CDR3: TGTGCCAGCAGCTTGGCCGGTTCATTTGGGGCCAACGTCCTGACTTTC.

The CDR3 spells CASSVQGDGRRAGEQYF. The CDR3 DNA is TGTGCCAGCAGCGTGCAGGGGGACGGCCGTCGTGCGGGCGAGCAGTACTTC. This chain connects TRBV5-4 to TRBJ2-7; 7 bases are a match to TRBD1. From germline, CDR1 is SGHNT and CDR2 YYREEE (reference sequence). The length of the CDR3 is 17 residues. The V and J ends lost 4 bases and 6 bases, in that order; junction bases with no gene match: 19.

This clone was counted at least ten times. The V call is TRBV7-9, the J call TRBJ2-1, with 7 bases matching TRBD2. CDR1 SEHNR and CDR2 FQNEAQ come from the germline V gene (reference sequence). J lost 5 bases, V lost 5 bases, and 9 bases had no gene match. The CDR3 spans 15 residues. In nucleotides, the CDR3 is TGTGCCAGCAGCCCTCTAGCGGACCGACACAATGAGCAGTTCTTC. Translated: CASSPLADRHNEQFF.

The rearrangement uses TRBV7-8 and TRBJ2-1, with 11 bases that match TRBD2. This CDR3 has 19 residues. Germline loops: CDR1 SGHVS, CDR2 FQNEAQ. Germline trimming cut 3 bases from V and 2 bases from J; bases unmatched to any gene: 12. CDR3 DNA: TGTGCCAGCAGCTTCGGAATCCGGGAACTAGCGGGAGCCTACAATGAGCAGTTCTTC. Residues: CASSFGIRELAGAYNEQFF.

This clone was counted a few times. The genes are TRBV15 and TRBJ2-5, with D tentatively TRBD2 (5 bases). The V and J ends lost 3 bases and 4 bases respectively, with 12 bases between them. The CDR3 has 14 amino acids. CDR1 and CDR2 (germline): LNHNV, YYDKDF (reference sequence). CDR3 nucleotides: TGTGCCACCAGCAGCGGTAGCGCCTTAGAGACCCAGTACTTC. It is translated as CATSSGSALETQYF.

The chain recombines TRBV4-1 with TRBJ2-3; D possibly corresponds to TRBD2 (6 bases). This CDR3 comprises 15 residues. CDR1 and CDR2 from the germline V gene are MGHRA and YSYEKL. V was trimmed by 2 bases and J by 1 base, leaving 10 bases between them. CDR3 in DNA: TGCGCCAGCAGCCAACAGGCTAGCGGCACAGATACGCAGTATTTT. Its translation: CASSQQASGTDTQYF.

The rearrangement joins TRBV7-9 to TRBJ2-7; weak D call: TRBD1 (5 bases). Germline V gene data show CDR1 as SEHNR and CDR2 as FQNEAQ (reference sequence). The germline V and J ends were trimmed by 3 bases and 6 bases, with 6 bases remaining between them. The CDR3 runs to 11 residues. CDR3 sequence (DNA): TGTGCCAGCAGCTTTAGGGGCGAGCAGTACTTC. It is translated as CASSFRGEQYF.

The V and J genes are TRBV5-6 and TRBJ2-5; D may be TRBD2 (6 bases). V lost 4 bases to trimming and J lost 1 base, with 14 bases between them. The CDR3 runs 15 residues. Per germline, CDR1 SGHDT and CDR2 YYEEEE. The CDR3 spells CASSPRGPLQETQYF. The CDR3 DNA reads as TGTGCCAGCAGCCCGCGGGGACCACTCCAAGAGACCCAGTACTTC.

The chain combines TRBV7-6 with TRBJ1-2, with 9 positions matching TRBD1. The CDR3 is made up of 15 amino acids. Germline assignment: CDR1 SGHVS and CDR2 FNYEAQ. J lost 4 bases, V lost 4 bases, and 7 bases had no gene match. The CDR3 region is CASSSESQGAYGYTF. CDR3 coding DNA: TGTGCCAGCAGCTCGGAATCACAGGGGGCCTATGGCTACACCTTC.

This clone came up once. V usage is TRBV5-1 and J usage is TRBJ2-2, with a possible D match to TRBD1 (6 bases). The V end lost 3 bases, the J end lost 2 bases, and 14 bases lay between the germline ends. The CDR3 extends over 16 amino acids. CDR1 and CDR2 (germline): SGHRS, YFSETQ. As DNA, the CDR3 is TGCGCCAGCAGCTCCGGGACACTTACTAACACCGGGGAGCTGTTTTTT. Translating gives CASSSGTLTNTGELFF.

The chain uses TRBV5-1 and TRBJ2-1, with 10 nucleotides matching TRBD2. The CDR3 has 16 residues. Looked up from germline, CDR1 is SGHRS and CDR2 is YFSETQ. V gave up 0 bases and J gave up 5 bases; unmatched junction bases: 5. The CDR3 region has the DNA TGCGCCAGCAGCTTGGAGCGGGGGGGAGGAGACAATGAGCAGTTCTTC. Translation gives CASSLERGGGDNEQFF.